The clone carrying this T cell receptor (beta chain) was found many times. Stable hyperthyroidism: no ophthalmopathy progression over 18 months of follow-up. Patients aged 18 to 65 had newly diagnosed hyperthyroidism that had lasted under 2 months. Roughly 10 ml of fresh peripheral blood supplied the PBMCs. This sample was included in a study of T cells in Graves' hyperthyroidism and ophthalmopathy. Authors of the study amplified TCR beta CDR3 regions from RNA transcripts. TCR CDR3 underwent first-round RT-PCR with the HTBI primer set. TCRdb ran MiXCR on the multiplex PCR reads and lists one entry per CDR3 protein. In the table there are hundreds of thousands of distinct CDR3 sequences, about a sixth of which are singletons. The CDR3 covers 20 residues. Germline assignment: CDR1 MDHEN and CDR2 SYDVKM. With V trimmed by 6 bases and J by 4 bases, 20 bases remained unmatched.

Sequencing input: blood. This TCR derives from a woman in her late teens or twenties with Graves' hyperthyroidism. The chain couples TRBV28 to TRBJ2-6; 8 bases fit TRBD2. Here the CDR3 reads CASSRIRVIGGEPGANVLTF. CDR3 DNA sequence: TGTGCCAGCAGCAGGATAAGGGTAATCGGGGGGGAGCCCGGGGCCAACGTCCTGACTTTC.